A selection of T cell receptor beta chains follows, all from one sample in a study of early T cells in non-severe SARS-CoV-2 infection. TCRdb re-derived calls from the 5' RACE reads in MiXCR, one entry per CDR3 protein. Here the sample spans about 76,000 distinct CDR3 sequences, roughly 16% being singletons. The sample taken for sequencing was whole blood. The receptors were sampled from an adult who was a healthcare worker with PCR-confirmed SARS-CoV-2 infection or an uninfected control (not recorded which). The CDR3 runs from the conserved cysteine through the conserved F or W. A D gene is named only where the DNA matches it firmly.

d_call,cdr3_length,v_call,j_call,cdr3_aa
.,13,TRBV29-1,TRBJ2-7,CSVEGGGGYEQYF
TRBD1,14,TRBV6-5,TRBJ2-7,CASSWRQGADEQYF
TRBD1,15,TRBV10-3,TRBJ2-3,CAISGGRGFTDTQYF
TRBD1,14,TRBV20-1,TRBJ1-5,CSAFGGGGRQPQHF
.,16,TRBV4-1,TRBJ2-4,CASSQVFARGKNIQYF
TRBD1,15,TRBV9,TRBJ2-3,CASTIQGYSTDTQYF
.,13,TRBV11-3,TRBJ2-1,CASSLVLGDEQFF
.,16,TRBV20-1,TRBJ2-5,CSASRRAGRLQETQYF
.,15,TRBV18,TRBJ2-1,CASSPLGGSYNEQFF
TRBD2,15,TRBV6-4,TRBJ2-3,CASSEIAGDVDTQYF
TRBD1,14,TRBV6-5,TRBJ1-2,CASASSGTGYGYTF
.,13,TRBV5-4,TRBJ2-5,CASSFRIEETQYF
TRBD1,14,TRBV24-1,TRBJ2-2,CATRTGGDTGELFF
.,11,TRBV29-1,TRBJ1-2,CSVSGNYGYTF
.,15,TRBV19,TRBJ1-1,CASSSLSWGDTEAFF
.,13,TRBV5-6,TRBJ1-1,CASSLYPGAEAFF
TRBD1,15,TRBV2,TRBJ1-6,CASRSPTGTNSPLHF
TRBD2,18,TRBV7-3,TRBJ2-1,CASSRRGSGAYSYNEQFF
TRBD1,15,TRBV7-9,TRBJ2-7,CASSQEGTGSYEQYF
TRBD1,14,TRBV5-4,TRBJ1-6,CASSLDRGKSPLHF
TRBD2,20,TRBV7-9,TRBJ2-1,CASSLGGSGVAPISYNEQFF
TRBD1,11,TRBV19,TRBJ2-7,CAGDRAYEQYF
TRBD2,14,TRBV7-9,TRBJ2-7,CASSLLAGAYEQYF
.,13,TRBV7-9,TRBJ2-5,CASSLRAQETQYF
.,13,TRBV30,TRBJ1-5,CAWNEGSNQPQHF
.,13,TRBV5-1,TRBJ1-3,CASSSAERNTIYF
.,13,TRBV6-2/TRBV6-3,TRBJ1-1,CASSSRDGTEAFF
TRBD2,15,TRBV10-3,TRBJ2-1,CAISESYSGADEQFF
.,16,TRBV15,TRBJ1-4,CATSKTVLAASEKLFF
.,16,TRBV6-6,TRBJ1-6,CASSNRSPRYSSPLHF
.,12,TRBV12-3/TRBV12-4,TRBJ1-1,CASSLGTVEAFF
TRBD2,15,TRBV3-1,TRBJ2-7,CASSQLGGAGYEQYF
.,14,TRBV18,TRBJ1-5,CASSLQGGNQPQHF
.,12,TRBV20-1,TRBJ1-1,CSARGQRGEAFF
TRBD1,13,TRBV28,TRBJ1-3,CASSHGQGSTIYF
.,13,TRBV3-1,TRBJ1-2,CASSQPPMNGYTF
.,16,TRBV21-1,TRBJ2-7,CASSKAPRKGSYEQYF
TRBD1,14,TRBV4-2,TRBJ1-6,CASSPRGRNSPLHF
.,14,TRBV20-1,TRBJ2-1,CSARRTAPYNEQFF
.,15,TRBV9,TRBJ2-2,CASSRQGLGTGELFF
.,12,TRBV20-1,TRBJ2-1,CSAEGLGNEQFF
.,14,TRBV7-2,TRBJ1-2,CASSLRILNYGYTF
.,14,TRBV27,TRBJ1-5,CASSGTGMGQPQHF
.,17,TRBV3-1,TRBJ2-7,CASSRVVSRGASYEQYF
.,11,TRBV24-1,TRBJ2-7,CATSDLNEQYF
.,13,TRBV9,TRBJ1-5,CASSVGTNQPQHF
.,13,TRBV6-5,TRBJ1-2,CASTLGQANGYTF
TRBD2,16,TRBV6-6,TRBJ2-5,CASSYGGLAGGETQYF